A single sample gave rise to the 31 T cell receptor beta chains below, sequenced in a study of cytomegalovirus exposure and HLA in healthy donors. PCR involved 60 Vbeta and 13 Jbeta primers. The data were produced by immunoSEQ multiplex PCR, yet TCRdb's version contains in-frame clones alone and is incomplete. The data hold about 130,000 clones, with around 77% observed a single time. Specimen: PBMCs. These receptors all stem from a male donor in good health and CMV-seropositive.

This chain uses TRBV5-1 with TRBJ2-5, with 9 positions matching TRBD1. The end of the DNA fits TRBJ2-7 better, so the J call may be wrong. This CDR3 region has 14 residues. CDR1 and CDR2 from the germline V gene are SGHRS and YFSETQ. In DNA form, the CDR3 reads TGCGCCAGCAGCCGCGGACAGGGGACCTACGAGCAGTACTTC. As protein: CASSRGQGTYEQYF.

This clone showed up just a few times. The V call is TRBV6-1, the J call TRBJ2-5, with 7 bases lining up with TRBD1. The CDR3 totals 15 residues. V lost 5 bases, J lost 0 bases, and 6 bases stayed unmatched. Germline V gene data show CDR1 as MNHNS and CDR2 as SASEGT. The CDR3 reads CASSTGTAYQETQYF. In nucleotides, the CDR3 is TGTGCCAGCAGTACCGGGACAGCGTACCAAGAGACCCAGTACTTC.

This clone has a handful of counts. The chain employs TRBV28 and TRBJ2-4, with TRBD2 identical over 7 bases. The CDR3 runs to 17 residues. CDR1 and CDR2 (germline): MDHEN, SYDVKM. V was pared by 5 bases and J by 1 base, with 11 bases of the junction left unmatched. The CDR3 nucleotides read TGTGCCAGCAGTCGCCCCGCGGGGGATCGGGCCAAAAACATTCAGTACTTC. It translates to CASSRPAGDRAKNIQYF. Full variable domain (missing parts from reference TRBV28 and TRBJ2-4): DVKVTQSSRYLVKRTGEKVFLECVQDMDHENMFWYRQDPGLGLRLIYFSYDVKMKEKGDIPEGYSVSREKKERFSLILESASTNQTSMYLCASSRPAGDRAKNIQYFGAGTRLSVL.

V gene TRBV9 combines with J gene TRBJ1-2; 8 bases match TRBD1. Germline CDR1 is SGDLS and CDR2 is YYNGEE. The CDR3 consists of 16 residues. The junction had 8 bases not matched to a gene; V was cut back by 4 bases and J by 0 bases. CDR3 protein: CASSPSATGANYGYTF. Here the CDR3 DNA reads TGTGCCAGCAGCCCGTCCGCGACAGGGGCTAACTATGGCTACACCTTC.

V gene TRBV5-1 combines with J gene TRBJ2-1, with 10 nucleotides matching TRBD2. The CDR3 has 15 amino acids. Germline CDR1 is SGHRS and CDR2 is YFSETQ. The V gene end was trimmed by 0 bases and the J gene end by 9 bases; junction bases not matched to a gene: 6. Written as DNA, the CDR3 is TGCGCCAGCAGCTTGGAGCTAGCGGGAGCGGCTGAGCAGTTCTTC. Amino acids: CASSLELAGAAEQFF.

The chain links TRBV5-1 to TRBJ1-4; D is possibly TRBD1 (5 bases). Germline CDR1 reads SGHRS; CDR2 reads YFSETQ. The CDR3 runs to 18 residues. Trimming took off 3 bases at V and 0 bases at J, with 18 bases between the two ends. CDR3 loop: CASSSGGRGGATNEKLFF. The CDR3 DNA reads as TGCGCCAGCAGCTCCGGCGGTCGCGGGGGGGCAACTAATGAAAAACTGTTTTTT.

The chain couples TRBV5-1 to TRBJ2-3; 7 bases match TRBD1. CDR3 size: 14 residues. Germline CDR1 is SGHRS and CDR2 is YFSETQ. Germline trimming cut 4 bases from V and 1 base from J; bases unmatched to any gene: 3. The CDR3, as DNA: TGCGCCAGCAGCACCGGACAGGGCACAGATACGCAGTATTTT. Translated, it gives CASSTGQGTDTQYF.

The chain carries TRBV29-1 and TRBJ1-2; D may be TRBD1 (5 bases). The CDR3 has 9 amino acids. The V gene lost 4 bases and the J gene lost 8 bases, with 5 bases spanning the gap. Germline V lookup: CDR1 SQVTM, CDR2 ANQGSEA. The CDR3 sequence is CSVAGGYTF. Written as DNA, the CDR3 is TGCAGCGTTGCAGGGGGCTACACCTTC.

CDR3 in DNA: TGTGCCAGCAGGTATAACAGGGAATTAGACTACGAGCAGTACTTC. Its translation is CASRYNRELDYEQYF. The chain links TRBV7-9 to TRBJ2-5; D perhaps matches TRBD1 (6 bases). The DNA end is a closer match to TRBJ2-7, so the J assignment may be wrong. CDR1 and CDR2 (germline): SEHNR, FQNEAQ (reference sequence). The CDR3 sequence is 15 residues long.

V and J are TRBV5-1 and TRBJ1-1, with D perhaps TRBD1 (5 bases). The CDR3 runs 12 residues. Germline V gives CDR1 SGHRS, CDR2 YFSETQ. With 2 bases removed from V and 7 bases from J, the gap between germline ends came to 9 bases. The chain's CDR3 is CASSFRGNEAFF. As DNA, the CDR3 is TGCGCCAGCAGCTTCCGGGGGAATGAAGCTTTCTTT.

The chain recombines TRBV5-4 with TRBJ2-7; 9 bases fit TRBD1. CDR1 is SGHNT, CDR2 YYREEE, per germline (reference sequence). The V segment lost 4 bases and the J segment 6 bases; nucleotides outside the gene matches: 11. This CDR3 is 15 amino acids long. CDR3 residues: CASSPAGTGYLEQYF. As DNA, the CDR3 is TGTGCCAGCAGCCCGGCGGGGACAGGGTATCTCGAGCAGTACTTC.

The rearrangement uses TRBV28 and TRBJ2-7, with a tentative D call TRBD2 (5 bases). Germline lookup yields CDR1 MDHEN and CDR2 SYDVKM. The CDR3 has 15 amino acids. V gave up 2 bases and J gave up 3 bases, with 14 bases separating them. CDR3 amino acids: CASSLDPTGIYEQYF. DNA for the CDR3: TGTGCCAGCAGTTTAGATCCTACGGGGATCTACGAGCAGTACTTC.

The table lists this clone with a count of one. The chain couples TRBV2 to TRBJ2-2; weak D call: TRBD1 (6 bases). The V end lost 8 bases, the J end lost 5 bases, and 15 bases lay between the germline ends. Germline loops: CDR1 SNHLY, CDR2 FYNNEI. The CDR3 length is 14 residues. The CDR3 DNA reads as TGTGCCAGCTTTCGGGACACTCGAACCGGGGAGCTGTTTTTT. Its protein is CASFRDTRTGELFF.

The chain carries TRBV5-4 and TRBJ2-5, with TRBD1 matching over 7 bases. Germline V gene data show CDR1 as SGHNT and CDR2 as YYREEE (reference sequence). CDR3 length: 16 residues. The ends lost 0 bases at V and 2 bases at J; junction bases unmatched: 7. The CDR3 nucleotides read TGTGCCAGCAGCTTGGGTCAGACAGGGACACAAGAGACCCAGTACTTC. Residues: CASSLGQTGTQETQYF.

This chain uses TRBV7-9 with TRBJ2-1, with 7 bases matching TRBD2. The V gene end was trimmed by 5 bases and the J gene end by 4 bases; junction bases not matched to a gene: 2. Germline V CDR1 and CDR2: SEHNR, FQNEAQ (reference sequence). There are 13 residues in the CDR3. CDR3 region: CASSPREYNEQFF. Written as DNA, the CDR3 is TGTGCCAGCAGCCCGCGGGAGTACAATGAGCAGTTCTTC.

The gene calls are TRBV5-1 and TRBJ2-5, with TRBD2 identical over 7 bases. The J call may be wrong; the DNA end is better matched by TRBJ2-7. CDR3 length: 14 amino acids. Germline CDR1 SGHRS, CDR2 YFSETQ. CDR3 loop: CASSREDGSYEQYF. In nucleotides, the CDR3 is TGCGCCAGCTCCCGGGAGGACGGCTCCTACGAGCAGTACTTC.

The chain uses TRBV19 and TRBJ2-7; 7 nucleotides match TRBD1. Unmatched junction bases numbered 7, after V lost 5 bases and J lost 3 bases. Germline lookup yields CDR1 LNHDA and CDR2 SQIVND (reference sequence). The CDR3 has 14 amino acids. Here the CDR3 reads CASSSLGQRYEQYF. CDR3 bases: TGTGCCAGTAGTTCTTTGGGACAGCGCTACGAGCAGTACTTC. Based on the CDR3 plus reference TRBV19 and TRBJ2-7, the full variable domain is DGGITQSPKYLFRKEGQNVTLSCEQNLNHDAMYWYRQDPGQGLRLIYYSQIVNDFQKGDIAEGYSVSREKKESFPLTVTSAQKNPTAFYLCASSSLGQRYEQYFGPGTRLTVT.

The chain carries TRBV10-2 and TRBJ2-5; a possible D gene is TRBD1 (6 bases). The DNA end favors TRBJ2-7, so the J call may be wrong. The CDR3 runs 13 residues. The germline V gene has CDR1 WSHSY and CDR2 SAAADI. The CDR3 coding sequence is TGCGCCAGCAGTGACGGCAGGGGCTACGAGCAGTACTTC. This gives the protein CASSDGRGYEQYF.

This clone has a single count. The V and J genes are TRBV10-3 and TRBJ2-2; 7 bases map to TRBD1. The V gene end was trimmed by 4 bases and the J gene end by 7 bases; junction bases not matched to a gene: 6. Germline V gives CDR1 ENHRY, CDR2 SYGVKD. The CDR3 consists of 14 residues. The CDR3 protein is CAISVERQGGELFF. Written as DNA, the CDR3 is TGTGCCATCAGTGTCGAGAGACAGGGCGGGGAGCTGTTTTTT.

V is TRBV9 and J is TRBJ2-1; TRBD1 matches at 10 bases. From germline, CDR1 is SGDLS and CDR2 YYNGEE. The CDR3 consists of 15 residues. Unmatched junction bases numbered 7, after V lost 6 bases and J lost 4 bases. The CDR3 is CASTRTGGGYNEQFF. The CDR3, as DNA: TGTGCCAGCACTAGGACAGGGGGGGGTTACAATGAGCAGTTCTTC.

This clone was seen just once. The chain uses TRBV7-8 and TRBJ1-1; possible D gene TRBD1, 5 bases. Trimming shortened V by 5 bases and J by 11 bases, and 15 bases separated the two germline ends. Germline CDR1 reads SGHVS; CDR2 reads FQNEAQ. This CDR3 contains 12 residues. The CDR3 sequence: CASSLQGPRAFF. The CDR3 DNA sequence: TGTGCCAGCAGCCTCCAGGGCCCGAGGGCTTTCTTT.

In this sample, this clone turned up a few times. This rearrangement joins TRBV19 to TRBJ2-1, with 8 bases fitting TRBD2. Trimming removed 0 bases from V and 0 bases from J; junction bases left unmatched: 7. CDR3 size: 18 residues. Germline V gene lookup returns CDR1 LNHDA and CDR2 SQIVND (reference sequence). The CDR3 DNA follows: TGTGCCAGTAGTATAGATCCCGCCGGGACTAGCTCCTACAATGAGCAGTTCTTC. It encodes CASSIDPAGTSSYNEQFF.

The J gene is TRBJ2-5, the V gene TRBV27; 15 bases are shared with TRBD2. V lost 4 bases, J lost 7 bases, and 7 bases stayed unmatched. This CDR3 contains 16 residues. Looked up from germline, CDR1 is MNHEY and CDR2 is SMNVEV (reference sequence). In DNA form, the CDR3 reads TGTGCCAGCAGTTCAGCCGGGACTAGCGGGAGGCGGACCCAGTACTTC. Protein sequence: CASSSAGTSGRRTQYF.

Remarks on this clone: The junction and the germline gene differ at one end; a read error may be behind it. The CDR3 here is CSSSSGLFPTYEQYF. As DNA, the CDR3 is TGTTCCAGCAGCTCGGGACTTTTTCCAACCTACGAGCAGTACTTC. This chain uses TRBV7-9 with TRBJ2-7, with a weak D call TRBD2 (6 bases). This CDR3 has 15 residues. The germline gives CDR1 SEHNR, CDR2 FQNEAQ (reference sequence).

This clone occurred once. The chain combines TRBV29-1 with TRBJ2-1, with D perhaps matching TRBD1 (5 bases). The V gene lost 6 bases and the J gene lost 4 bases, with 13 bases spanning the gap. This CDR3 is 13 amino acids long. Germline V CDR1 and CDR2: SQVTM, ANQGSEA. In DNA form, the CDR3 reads TGCAGCGTGATTCAGGGAAAATACAATGAGCAGTTCTTC. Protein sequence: CSVIQGKYNEQFF.

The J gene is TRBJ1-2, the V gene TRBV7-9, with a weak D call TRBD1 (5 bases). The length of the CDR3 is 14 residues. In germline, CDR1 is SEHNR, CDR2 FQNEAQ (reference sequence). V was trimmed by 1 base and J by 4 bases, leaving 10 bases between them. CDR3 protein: CASSLETGRYGYTF. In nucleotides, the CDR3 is TGTGCCAGCAGCTTAGAAACAGGCCGCTATGGCTACACCTTC. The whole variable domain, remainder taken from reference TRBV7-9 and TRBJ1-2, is DTGVSQNPRHKITKRGQNVTFRCDPISEHNRLYWYRQTLGQGPEFLTYFQNEAQLEKSRLLSDRFSAERPKGSFSTLEIQRTEQGDSAMYLCASSLETGRYGYTFGSGTRLTVV.

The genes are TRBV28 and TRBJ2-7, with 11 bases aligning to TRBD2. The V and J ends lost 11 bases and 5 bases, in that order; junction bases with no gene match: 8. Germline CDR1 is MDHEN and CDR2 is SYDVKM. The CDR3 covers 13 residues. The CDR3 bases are TGTGCCGGGGGGACTAGCGGTTTGAACGAGCAGTACTTC. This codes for CAGGTSGLNEQYF.

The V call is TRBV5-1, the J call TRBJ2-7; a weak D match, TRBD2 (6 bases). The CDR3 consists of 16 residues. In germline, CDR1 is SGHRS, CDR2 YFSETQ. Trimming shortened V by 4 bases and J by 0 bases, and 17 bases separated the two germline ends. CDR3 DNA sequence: TGCGCCAGCAGCCCCACAGCCGGGGGACTCTCCTACGAGCAGTACTTC. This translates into CASSPTAGGLSYEQYF. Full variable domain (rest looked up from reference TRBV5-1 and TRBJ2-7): KAGVTQTPRYLIKTRGQQVTLSCSPISGHRSVSWYQQTPGQGLQFLFEYFSETQRNKGNFPGRFSGRQFSNSRSEMNVSTLELGDSALYLCASSPTAGGLSYEQYFGPGTRLTVT.

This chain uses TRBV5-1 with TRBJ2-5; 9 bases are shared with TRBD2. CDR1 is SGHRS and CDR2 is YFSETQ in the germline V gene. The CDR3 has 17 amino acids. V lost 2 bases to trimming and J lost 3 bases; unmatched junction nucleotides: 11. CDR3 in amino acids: CASSLGGGVVPKETQYF. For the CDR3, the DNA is TGCGCCAGCAGCTTAGGCGGGGGGGTAGTTCCCAAAGAGACCCAGTACTTC.

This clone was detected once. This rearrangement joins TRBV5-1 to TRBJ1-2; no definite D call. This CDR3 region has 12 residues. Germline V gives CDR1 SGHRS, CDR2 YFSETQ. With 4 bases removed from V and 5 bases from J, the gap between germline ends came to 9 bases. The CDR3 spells CASSGGIYGYTF. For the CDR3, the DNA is TGCGCCAGCAGCGGAGGGATTTATGGCTACACCTTC.

The CDR3 sequence is CASSGWRGTGVDNEQFF. The CDR3 coding sequence is TGTGCCAGCAGCGGATGGAGAGGGACAGGGGTCGACAATGAGCAGTTCTTC. The chain has TRBV11-2 and TRBJ2-1, with TRBD1 identical over 10 bases. The CDR3 is made up of 17 amino acids. Losses at the gene ends were 5 bases for V and 5 bases for J; bases not matched to a gene: 12. Germline assignment: CDR1 SGHAT and CDR2 FQNNGV.